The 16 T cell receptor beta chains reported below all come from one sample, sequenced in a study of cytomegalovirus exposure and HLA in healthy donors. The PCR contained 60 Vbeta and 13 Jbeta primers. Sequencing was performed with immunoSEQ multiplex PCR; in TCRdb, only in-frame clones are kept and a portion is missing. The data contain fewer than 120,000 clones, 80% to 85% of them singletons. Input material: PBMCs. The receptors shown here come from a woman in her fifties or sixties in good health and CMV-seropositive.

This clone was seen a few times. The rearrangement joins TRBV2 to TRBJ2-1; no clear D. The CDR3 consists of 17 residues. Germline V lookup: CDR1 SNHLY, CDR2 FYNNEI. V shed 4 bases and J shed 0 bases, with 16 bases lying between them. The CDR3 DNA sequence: TGTGCCAGCAGTGTTCCTTTGCCGCTAAGCTCCTACAATGAGCAGTTCTTC. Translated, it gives CASSVPLPLSSYNEQFF.

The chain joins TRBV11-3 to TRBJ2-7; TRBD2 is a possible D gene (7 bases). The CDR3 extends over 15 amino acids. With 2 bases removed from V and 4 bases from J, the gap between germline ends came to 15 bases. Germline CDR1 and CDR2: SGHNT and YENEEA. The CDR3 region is CASSLRGGSSYEQYF. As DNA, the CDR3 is TGTGCCAGCAGCTTAAGGGGGGGGTCAAGTTACGAGCAGTACTTC.

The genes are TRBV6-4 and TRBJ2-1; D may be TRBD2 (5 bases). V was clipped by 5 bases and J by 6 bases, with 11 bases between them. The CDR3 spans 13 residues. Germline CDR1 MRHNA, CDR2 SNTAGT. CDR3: CASSRLAGNEQFF. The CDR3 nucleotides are TGTGCCAGCAGTCGTCTAGCTGGCAATGAGCAGTTCTTC.

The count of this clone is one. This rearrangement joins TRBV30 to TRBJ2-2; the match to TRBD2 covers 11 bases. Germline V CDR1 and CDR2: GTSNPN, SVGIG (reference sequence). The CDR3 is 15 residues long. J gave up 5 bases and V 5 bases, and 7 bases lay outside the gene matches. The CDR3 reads CAWSTSGSGTGELFF. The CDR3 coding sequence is TGTGCCTGGTCCACTAGCGGGAGTGGTACCGGGGAGCTGTTTTTT.

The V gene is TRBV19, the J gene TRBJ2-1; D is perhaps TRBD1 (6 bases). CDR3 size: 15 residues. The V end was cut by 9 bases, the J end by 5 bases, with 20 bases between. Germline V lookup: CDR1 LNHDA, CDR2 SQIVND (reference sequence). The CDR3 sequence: CASSRGRDRNNEQFF. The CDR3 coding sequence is TGTGCCAGCAGCAGGGGCCGGGATAGAAACAATGAGCAGTTCTTC.

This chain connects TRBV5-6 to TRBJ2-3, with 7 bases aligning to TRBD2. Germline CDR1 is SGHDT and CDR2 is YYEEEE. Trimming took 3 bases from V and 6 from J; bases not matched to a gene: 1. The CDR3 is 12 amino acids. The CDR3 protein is CASSWGGDTQYF. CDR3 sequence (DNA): TGTGCCAGCAGCTGGGGGGGGGATACGCAGTATTTT.

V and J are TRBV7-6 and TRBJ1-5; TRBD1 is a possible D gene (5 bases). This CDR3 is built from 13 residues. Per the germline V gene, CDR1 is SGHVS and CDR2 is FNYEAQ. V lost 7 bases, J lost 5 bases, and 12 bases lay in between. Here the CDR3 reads CASTLGPHQPQHF. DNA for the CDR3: TGTGCCAGCACCCTGGGGCCTCATCAGCCCCAGCATTTT.

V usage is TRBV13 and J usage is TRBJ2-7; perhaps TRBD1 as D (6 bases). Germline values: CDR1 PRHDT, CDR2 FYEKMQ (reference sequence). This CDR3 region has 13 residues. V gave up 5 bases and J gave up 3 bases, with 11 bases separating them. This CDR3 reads CASSLRTDYEQYF. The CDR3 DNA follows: TGTGCCAGCAGCCTCCGGACAGACTACGAGCAGTACTTC. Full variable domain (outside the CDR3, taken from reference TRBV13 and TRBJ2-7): AAGVIQSPRHLIKEKRETATLKCYPIPRHDTVYWYQQGPGQDPQFLISFYEKMQSDKGSIPDRFSAQQFSDYHSELNMSSLELGDSALYFCASSLRTDYEQYFGPGTRLTVT.

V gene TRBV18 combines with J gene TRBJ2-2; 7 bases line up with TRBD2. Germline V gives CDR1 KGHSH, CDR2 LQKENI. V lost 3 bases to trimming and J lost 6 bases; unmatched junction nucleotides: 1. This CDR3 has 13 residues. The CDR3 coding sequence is TGTGCCAGCTCACCCCGGGGGGCCGGGGAGCTGTTTTTT. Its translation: CASSPRGAGELFF.

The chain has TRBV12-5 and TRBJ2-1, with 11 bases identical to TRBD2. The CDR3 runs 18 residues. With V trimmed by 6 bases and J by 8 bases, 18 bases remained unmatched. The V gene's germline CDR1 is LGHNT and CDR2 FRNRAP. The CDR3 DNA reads TGTGCTAGTGGGGGGCTCGAGAAACTAGCGGGAGTTAGGTATGAGCAGTTCTTC. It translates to CASGGLEKLAGVRYEQFF.

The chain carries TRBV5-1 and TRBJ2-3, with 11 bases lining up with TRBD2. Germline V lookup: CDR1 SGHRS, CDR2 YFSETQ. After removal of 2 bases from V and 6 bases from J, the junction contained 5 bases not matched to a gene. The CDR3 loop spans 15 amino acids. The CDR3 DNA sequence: TGCGCCAGCAGCTTACTAGCGGGAGAAGCCGATACGCAGTATTTT. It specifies CASSLLAGEADTQYF.

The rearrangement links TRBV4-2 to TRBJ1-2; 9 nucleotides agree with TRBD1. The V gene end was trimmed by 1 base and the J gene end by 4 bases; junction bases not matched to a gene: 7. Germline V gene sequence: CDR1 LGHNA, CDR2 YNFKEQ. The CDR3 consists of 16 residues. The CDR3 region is CASSQAGTGIRYGYTF. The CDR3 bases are TGTGCCAGCAGCCAAGCCGGGACAGGGATCCGCTATGGCTACACCTTC.

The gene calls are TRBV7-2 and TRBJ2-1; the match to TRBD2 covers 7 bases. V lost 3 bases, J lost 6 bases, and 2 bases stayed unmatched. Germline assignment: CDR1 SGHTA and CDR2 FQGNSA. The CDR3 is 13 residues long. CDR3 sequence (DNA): TGTGCCAGCAGCTTTAGGGAGGGCAATGAGCAGTTCTTC. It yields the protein CASSFREGNEQFF.

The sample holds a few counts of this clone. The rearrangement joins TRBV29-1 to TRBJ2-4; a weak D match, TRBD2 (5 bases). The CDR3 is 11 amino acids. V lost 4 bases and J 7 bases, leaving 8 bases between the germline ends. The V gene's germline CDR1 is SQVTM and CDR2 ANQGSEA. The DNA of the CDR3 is TGCAGCGTTGGCACTAGGAACATTCAGTACTTC. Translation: CSVGTRNIQYF.

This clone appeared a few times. CDR3 loop: CASSVTSASTDTQYF. In nucleotides, the CDR3 is TGCGCCAGCAGCGTAACTAGCGCGAGCACAGATACGCAGTATTTT. J is TRBJ2-3 and V is TRBV5-1, with 7 nucleotides matching TRBD2. After removal of 4 bases from V and 0 bases from J, the junction contained 5 bases not matched to a gene. The CDR3 totals 15 residues. Germline V gives CDR1 SGHRS, CDR2 YFSETQ.

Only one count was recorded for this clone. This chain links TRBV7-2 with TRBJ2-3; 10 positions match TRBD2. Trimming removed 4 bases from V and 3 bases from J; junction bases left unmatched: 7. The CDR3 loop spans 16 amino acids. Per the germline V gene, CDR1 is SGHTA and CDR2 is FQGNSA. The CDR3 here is CASSYPPSGRTDTQYF. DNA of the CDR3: TGTGCCAGCAGCTACCCCCCTAGCGGGAGAACAGATACGCAGTATTTT.